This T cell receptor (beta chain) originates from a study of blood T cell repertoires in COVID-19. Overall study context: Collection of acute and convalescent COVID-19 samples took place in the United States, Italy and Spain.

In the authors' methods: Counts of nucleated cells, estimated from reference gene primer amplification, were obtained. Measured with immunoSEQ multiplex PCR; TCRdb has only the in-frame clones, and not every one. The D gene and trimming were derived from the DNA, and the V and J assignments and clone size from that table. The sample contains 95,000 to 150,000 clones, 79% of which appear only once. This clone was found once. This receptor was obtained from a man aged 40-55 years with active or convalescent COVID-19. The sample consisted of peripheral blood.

Here the CDR3 DNA reads TGTGCCAGCAGCATCATGGGACTAGCGGGAGGGGAGCAGTTCTTC. This gives the protein CASSIMGLAGGEQFF. The gene calls are TRBV11-3 and TRBJ2-1; 16 bases map to TRBD2. V lost 5 bases to trimming and J lost 10 bases; unmatched junction nucleotides: 5. CDR1 and CDR2 from the germline V gene are SGHNT and YENEEA. The CDR3 runs 15 residues. The whole variable domain, remainder taken from reference TRBV11-3 and TRBJ2-1, is EAGVVQSPRYKIIEKKQPVAFWCNPISGHNTLYWYLQNLGQGPELLIRYENEEAVDDSQLPKDRFSAERLKGVDSTLKIQPAELGDSAVYLCASSIMGLAGGEQFFGPGTRLTVL.